Given below is one TCR beta chain in context. The data stem from a study of glioma-infiltrating T cells. Using RNA template, CDR3s of TCR alpha and beta were amplified with iRepertoire arm-PCR. MiXCR, run by TCRdb on the multiplex PCR reads, gives a single entry per CDR3 protein. The repertoire holds about 180,000 distinct CDR3 sequences, with about 46% as singletons. This CDR3 comprises 15 residues. The germline V gene encodes CDR1 MNHNS and CDR2 SASEGT. Deletions cut 8 bases from V and 3 bases from J, with 17 bases between. This clonotype was obtained from a human donor with low-grade glioma or glioblastoma, undergoing nonglioma brain surgery, or in good health (not recorded which). Sequences were obtained from glioma tissue, nonneoplastic brain tissue, or PBMCs (not recorded which). The chain links TRBV6-1 to TRBJ1-3; D may be TRBD1 (6 bases). CDR3 amino acids: CASGLPGAGGNTIYF. DNA for the CDR3: TGTGCCAGCGGTCTACCGGGGGCGGGTGGAAACACCATATATTTT.